This record covers a single TCR beta chain. TCRdb keeps only in-frame clones here, not all; method: immunoSEQ multiplex PCR. Here the sample spans some 400,000 clones, roughly 86% being singletons. The sample comes from a study of blood T cell repertoires in COVID-19. Trimming took 6 bases from V and 6 from J, leaving 12 bases between them. The CDR3 runs to 13 residues. Germline V lookup: CDR1 KGHSH, CDR2 LQKENI. The V gene is TRBV18, the J gene TRBJ1-5; D is unresolved. Source material: peripheral blood. The receptor was isolated from a human donor with acute or convalescent COVID-19. The donor label of this sample is uncertain. The CDR3 is CASSPPNLQPQHF. CDR3 sequence (DNA): TGTGCCAGCTCCCCCCCTAACCTTCAGCCCCAGCATTTT.